Each of the 14 T cell receptor beta chains below was sequenced from the same sample in a study of cytomegalovirus exposure and HLA in healthy donors. TCRdb keeps only in-frame clones here, not all; method: immunoSEQ multiplex PCR. The sample has some 190,000 clones, about 82% seen once. Input material: PBMCs. These receptors all come from a woman between 18 and 30 years old in good health and CMV-seronegative.

This clone has only one observation. The chain employs TRBV27 and TRBJ2-1; TRBD2 might be the D (7 bases). The CDR3 runs to 15 residues. The germline CDR1 and CDR2 sequences are MNHEY and SMNVEV (reference sequence). The V end lost 7 bases, the J end lost 7 bases, and 20 bases lay between the germline ends. CDR3 residues: CASTRSGRGGNEQFF. The CDR3 nucleotides read TGTGCCAGCACTCGATCTGGCAGGGGAGGGAATGAGCAGTTCTTC.

The chain combines TRBV25-1 with TRBJ1-2, with TRBD1 matching 9 bases. Germline V lookup: CDR1 MGHDK, CDR2 SYGVNS. CDR3 length: 13 residues. V trimming: 8 bases; J trimming: 7 bases; junction bases outside the gene matches: 8. CDR3 nucleotides: TGTGCCAGCGTTCCGGGACAGGGTTCTGGCTACACCTTC. As protein: CASVPGQGSGYTF.

This chain uses TRBV5-1 with TRBJ1-1; D gene uncertain. Between the trimmed V and J ends, which lost 0 bases and 5 bases, there was a span of 11 bases. CDR3 length: 14 residues. CDR1 is SGHRS and CDR2 is YFSETQ in the germline V gene. CDR3 DNA sequence: TGCGCCAGCAGCTTGGCCCGGGGTGGAACTGAAGCTTTCTTT. As protein: CASSLARGGTEAFF. The entire variable domain, with the rest obtained from reference TRBV5-1 and TRBJ1-1, is as follows: KAGVTQTPRYLIKTRGQQVTLSCSPISGHRSVSWYQQTPGQGLQFLFEYFSETQRNKGNFPGRFSGRQFSNSRSEMNVSTLELGDSALYLCASSLARGGTEAFFGQGTRLTVV.

The chain uses TRBV11-2 and TRBJ1-4; 7 bases align to TRBD1. The CDR3 covers 15 residues. Trimming removed 6 bases from V and 6 bases from J; junction bases left unmatched: 10. Per the germline V gene, CDR1 is SGHAT and CDR2 is FQNNGV. The CDR3 nucleotides read TGTGCCAGCAGGCATACCGGGACAGTTGATGAAAAACTGTTTTTT. This gives the protein CASRHTGTVDEKLFF.

The chain is built from TRBV4-1 and TRBJ1-4; D remains ambiguous. There are 14 residues in the CDR3. V lost 8 bases to trimming and J lost 8 bases, with 18 bases between them. Germline CDR1 is MGHRA and CDR2 is YSYEKL. The CDR3 loop is CASRRDGSEEKLFF. CDR3 DNA: TGCGCCAGCCGACGGGATGGATCGGAAGAAAAACTGTTTTTT.

This clone was picked up many times. The chain employs TRBV19 and TRBJ1-5; D might be TRBD1 (5 bases). With 5 bases removed from V and 0 bases from J, the gap between germline ends came to 11 bases. Per the germline V gene, CDR1 is LNHDA and CDR2 is SQIVND (reference sequence). This CDR3 is 15 amino acids long. This CDR3 reads CASSWQQVSNQPQHF. The CDR3 DNA sequence: TGTGCCAGTAGTTGGCAACAGGTTAGCAATCAGCCCCAGCATTTT.

V and J are TRBV30 and TRBJ2-7, with 9 bases fitting TRBD1. Trimming removed 5 bases from V and 5 bases from J; junction bases left unmatched: 13. The germline CDR1 and CDR2 sequences are GTSNPN and SVGIG (reference sequence). This CDR3 comprises 15 residues. CDR3 nucleotide sequence: TGTGCCTGGGGCGCGGGGTGGGACAGGGCCCACGAGCAGTACTTC. The encoded protein is CAWGAGWDRAHEQYF.

In its sample, this clone was seen once. The chain carries TRBV11-2 and TRBJ2-1, with 7 bases aligning to TRBD1. The CDR3 sequence is 15 residues long. Germline CDR1 is SGHAT and CDR2 is FQNNGV. V lost 3 bases and J lost 3; bases outside the gene matches: 5. The CDR3 DNA sequence: TGTGCCAGCAGCTTGGGGACAGACTACTACAATGAGCAGTTCTTC. Translating it yields CASSLGTDYYNEQFF.

The rearrangement links TRBV5-4 to TRBJ2-2; TRBD1 is a possible D gene (6 bases). V lost 5 bases, J lost 7 bases, and 18 bases lay in between. In germline, CDR1 is SGHNT, CDR2 YYREEE (reference sequence). The CDR3 consists of 15 residues. CDR3 region: CASSPHRVQGGELFF. In nucleotides, the CDR3 is TGTGCCAGCAGTCCTCACAGGGTCCAAGGCGGGGAGCTGTTTTTT.

J is TRBJ2-3 and V is TRBV5-1; 12 nucleotides agree with TRBD2. The J segment lost 3 bases and the V segment lost 8 bases, leaving 16 bases of the junction unmatched. The CDR3 has 18 amino acids. Germline lookup yields CDR1 SGHRS and CDR2 YFSETQ. This CDR3 reads CASISGLAGGPVTDTQYF. Written as DNA, the CDR3 is TGCGCCAGTATCTCGGGGCTAGCGGGAGGGCCGGTTACAGATACGCAGTATTTT.

The chain is built from TRBV6-1 and TRBJ2-7; D gene unclear. The length of the CDR3 is 11 residues. The V end lost 9 bases, the J end lost 2 bases, and 8 bases lay between the germline ends. The germline CDR1 and CDR2 sequences are MNHNS and SASEGT. In DNA form, the CDR3 reads TGTGCCAGTGTCGCGGCCTACGAGCAGTACTTC. Protein product: CASVAAYEQYF.

This chain connects TRBV4-1 to TRBJ1-1, with D perhaps matching TRBD1 (5 bases). Germline CDR1 and CDR2: MGHRA and YSYEKL. The CDR3 totals 18 residues. Trimming left V 3 bases short and J 6 bases short, with 26 bases between. The DNA for the CDR3 is TGCGCCAGCAGCCATGCCAGGGTTGGTCGCCTGGTATTATCTGAAGCTTTCTTT. This translates into CASSHARVGRLVLSEAFF.

The chain couples TRBV7-9 to TRBJ2-3; a possible D gene is TRBD1 (5 bases). This CDR3 has 13 residues. In germline, CDR1 is SEHNR, CDR2 FQNEAQ (reference sequence). Trimming cost V 6 bases and J 0 bases, with 7 bases left between them. Here the CDR3 DNA reads TGTGCCAGCAGGACAGTTAGCACAGATACGCAGTATTTT. Translated: CASRTVSTDTQYF.

The chain joins TRBV13 to TRBJ1-3; 9 bases agree with TRBD1. CDR3 length: 13 residues. Germline trimming cut 4 bases from V and 7 bases from J; bases unmatched to any gene: 2. CDR1 and CDR2 from the germline V gene are PRHDT and FYEKMQ (reference sequence). The CDR3 coding sequence is TGTGCCAGCAGCTGGGGACAGGGCAACACCATATATTTT. Its translation is CASSWGQGNTIYF.